This is a list of T cell receptor beta chains from one sample in a study of CD8 T cells in ankylosing spondylitis. TCRdb re-called the 5' RACE reads through MiXCR, storing one row per CDR3 protein. The sample contains a few hundred thousand distinct CDR3 sequences, 15% to 20% of which appear only once. Sequenced: blood, either unsorted or a sorted T cell fraction (not recorded which). The receptors derive from a male donor with ankylosing spondylitis or in good health (not recorded which). CDR3s include the opening cysteine and the closing phenylalanine or tryptophan.

CASNTGTGGYTDTQYF | TRBJ2-3 | TRBV12-3/TRBV12-4
CASSELTGEQFF | TRBJ2-1 | TRBV25-1
CASSQASVGSENTGELFF | TRBJ2-2 | TRBV4-2
CASSTGLAASYEQYF | TRBJ2-7 | TRBV7-2
CASSLGTAYEQYF | TRBJ2-7 | TRBV27
CASSSTMDRGDHYEQYF | TRBJ2-7 | TRBV12-3/TRBV12-4
CASSAWTGVNTEAFF | TRBJ1-1 | TRBV5-1
CASSLVLGLAGQSGTHEQYF | TRBJ2-7 | TRBV12-3/TRBV12-4
CASSPGGTYNEQFF | TRBJ2-1 | TRBV6-1
CASSDAGGVSEAFF | TRBJ1-1 | TRBV2
CASSLPGQGLSGANVLTF | TRBJ2-6 | TRBV4-2
CSAEARDKVPHGYTF | TRBJ1-2 | TRBV29-1
CASSGLTSYSGANVLTF | TRBJ2-6 | TRBV9
CASSPATSYEQYF | TRBJ2-7 | TRBV27
CASSPVGEDQETQYF | TRBJ2-5 | TRBV7-3
CASSFSADRGEYGYTF | TRBJ1-2 | TRBV12-3/TRBV12-4
CASSSLLAGTDTQYF | TRBJ2-3 | TRBV27
CASTPGGLTGELFF | TRBJ2-2 | TRBV12-3/TRBV12-4
CSAVESSTLYEQYF | TRBJ2-7 | TRBV20-1
CASSEANRVFEQYF | TRBJ2-7 | TRBV2
CSVDTAGDTQYF | TRBJ2-3 | TRBV29-1
CASSQGTSYTYEQYF | TRBJ2-7 | TRBV4-3
CASSSAGAWTQYF | TRBJ2-5 | TRBV5-6
CSVEKGSNTEAFF | TRBJ1-1 | TRBV29-1
CASSLSQSDYNEQFF | TRBJ2-1 | TRBV28
CASTTGDLSYEQYF | TRBJ2-7 | TRBV28
CSAGDVSSYEQYF | TRBJ2-7 | TRBV20-1
CASSLDQGETQYF | TRBJ2-5 | TRBV12-3/TRBV12-4
CASSHQGADQPQHF | TRBJ1-5 | TRBV28
CASSQLLAETQYF | TRBJ2-5 | TRBV3-1
CASSQDGEVYTF | TRBJ1-2 | TRBV4-1
CASSPGRNSYEQYF | TRBJ2-7 | TRBV19
CASSPLAETGTDTQYF | TRBJ2-3 | TRBV11-1
CASSLDGSPDTQYF | TRBJ2-3 | TRBV7-9
CGGGTDYTGELFF | TRBJ2-2 | TRBV29-1
CSVGGGQSSYEQYF | TRBJ2-7 | TRBV29-1
CASSQDGELFF | TRBJ2-2 | TRBV4-2
CSARDQTSGRPYEQYF | TRBJ2-7 | TRBV20-1
CASSFTGYTDTQYF | TRBJ2-3 | TRBV12-3/TRBV12-4
CASSNKDRDYDQETQYF | TRBJ2-5 | TRBV5-4
CSLQGYTF | TRBJ1-2 | TRBV20-1
CASSQERGSTDTQYF | TRBJ2-3 | TRBV4-1
CASSLAEGAVVDTQYF | TRBJ2-3 | TRBV5-1
CASSQVSAGEFYEQYF | TRBJ2-7 | TRBV4-1
CASAEQGAYNEQFF | TRBJ2-1 | TRBV18